This record concerns one T cell receptor (beta chain) sequence. Its antigen remains unidentified. Data came from immunoSEQ multiplex PCR; TCRdb stores just in-frame clones and leaves some out. Here the sample spans under 200,000 clones, about 90% being singletons. The source of the sample is a study of cytomegalovirus exposure and HLA in healthy donors. Germline CDR1 and CDR2: SGHRS and YFSETQ. The CDR3 totals 13 residues. The V end was cut by 5 bases, the J end by 7 bases, with 12 bases between. Regarding the study as a whole: According to a subsequent analysis, TCR clusters from the first cohort were inclined to appear together in the roughly 120 validation repertoires.

Sequenced: PBMCs. The sequence was obtained from a woman younger than 30 in good health and CMV-seropositive. The chain recombines TRBV5-1 with TRBJ2-2; no reliable D call. The CDR3, as DNA: TGCGCCAGCAGGCAGACATCTCGCGGGGAGCTGTTTTTT. As protein: CASRQTSRGELFF.